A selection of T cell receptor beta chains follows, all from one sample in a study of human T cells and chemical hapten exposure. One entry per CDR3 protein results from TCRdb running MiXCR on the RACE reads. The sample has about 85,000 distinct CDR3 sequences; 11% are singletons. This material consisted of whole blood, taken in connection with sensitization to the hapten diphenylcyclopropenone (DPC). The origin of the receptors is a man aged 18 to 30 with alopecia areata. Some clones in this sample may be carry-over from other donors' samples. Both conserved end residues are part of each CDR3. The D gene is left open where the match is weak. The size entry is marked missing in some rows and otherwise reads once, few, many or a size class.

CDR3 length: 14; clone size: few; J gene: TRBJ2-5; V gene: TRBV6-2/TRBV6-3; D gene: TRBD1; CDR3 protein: CASSYFGTEETQYF; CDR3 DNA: TGTGCCAGCAGTTACTTTGGGACAGAAGAGACCCAGTACTTC
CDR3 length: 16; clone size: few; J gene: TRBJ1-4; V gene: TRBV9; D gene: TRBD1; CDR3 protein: CASSVEGGGGYEKLFF; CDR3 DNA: TGTGCCAGCAGCGTAGAAGGGGGCGGCGGCTACGAAAAACTGTTTTTT
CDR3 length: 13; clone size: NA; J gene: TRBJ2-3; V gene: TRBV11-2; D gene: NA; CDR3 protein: CASGRGPSDTQYF; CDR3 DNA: TGTGCCAGCGGCCGGGGGCCGTCAGATACGCAGTATTTT
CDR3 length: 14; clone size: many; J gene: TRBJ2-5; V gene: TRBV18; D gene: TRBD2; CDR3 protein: CASSRGLDVETQYF; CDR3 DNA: TGTGCCAGCTCAAGGGGACTAGATGTGGAGACCCAGTACTTC
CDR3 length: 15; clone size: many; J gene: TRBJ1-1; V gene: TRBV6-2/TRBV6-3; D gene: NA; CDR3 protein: CASSPARRFNTEAFF; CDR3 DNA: TGTGCCAGCAGCCCCGCCCGCAGGTTCAACACTGAAGCTTTCTTT
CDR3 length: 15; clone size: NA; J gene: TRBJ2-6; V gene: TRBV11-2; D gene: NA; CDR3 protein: CASSSRGPGANVLTF; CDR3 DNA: TGTGCCAGCAGCTCAAGGGGACCTGGGGCCAACGTCCTGACTTTC
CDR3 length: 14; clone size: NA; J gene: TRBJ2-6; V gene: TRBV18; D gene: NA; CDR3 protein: CASSPASGANVLTF; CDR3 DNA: TGTGCCAGCTCACCCGCCTCTGGGGCCAACGTCCTGACTTTC
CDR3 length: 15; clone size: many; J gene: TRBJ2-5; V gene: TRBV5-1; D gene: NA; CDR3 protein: CASSRGDGPSETQYF; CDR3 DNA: TGCGCCAGCAGCCGCGGAGATGGGCCCTCAGAGACCCAGTACTTC
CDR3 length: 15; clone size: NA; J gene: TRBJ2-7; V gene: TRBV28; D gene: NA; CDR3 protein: CASSFFGALSYEQYF; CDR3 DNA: TGTGCCAGCAGTTTTTTTGGGGCCCTCTCCTACGAGCAGTACTTC
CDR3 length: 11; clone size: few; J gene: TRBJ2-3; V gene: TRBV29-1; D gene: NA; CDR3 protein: CSLRKWDTQYF; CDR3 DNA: TGCAGCCTCCGTAAGTGGGATACGCAGTATTTT
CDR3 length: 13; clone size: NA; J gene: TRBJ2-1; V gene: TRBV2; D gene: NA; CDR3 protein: CATQGHPYNEQFF; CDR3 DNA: TGTGCCACCCAGGGTCACCCCTACAATGAGCAGTTCTTC
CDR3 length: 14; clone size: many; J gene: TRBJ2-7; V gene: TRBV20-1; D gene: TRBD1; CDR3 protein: CSAQSTGRSYEQYF; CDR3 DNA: TGCAGTGCCCAGTCGACAGGGCGGTCCTACGAGCAGTACTTC
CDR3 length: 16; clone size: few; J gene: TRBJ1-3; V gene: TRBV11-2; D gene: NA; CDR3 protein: CASSSETGRSGNTIYF; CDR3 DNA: TGTGCCAGCAGCTCTGAGACAGGACGGTCTGGAAACACCATATATTTT
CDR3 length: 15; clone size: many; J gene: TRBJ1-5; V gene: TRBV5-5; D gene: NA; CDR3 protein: CASRGQPDSNQPQHF; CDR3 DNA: TGTGCCAGCAGGGGACAACCAGATAGCAATCAGCCCCAGCATTTT
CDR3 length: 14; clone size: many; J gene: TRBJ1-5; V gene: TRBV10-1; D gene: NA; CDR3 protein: CASSEGYSNQPQHF; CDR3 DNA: TGCGCCAGCAGTGAAGGATATAGCAATCAGCCCCAGCATTTT
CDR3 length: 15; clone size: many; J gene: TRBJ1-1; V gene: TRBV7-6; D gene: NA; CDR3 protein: CASSLTRAGNTEAFF; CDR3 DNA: TGTGCCAGCAGCTTGACGAGGGCCGGGAACACTGAAGCTTTCTTT
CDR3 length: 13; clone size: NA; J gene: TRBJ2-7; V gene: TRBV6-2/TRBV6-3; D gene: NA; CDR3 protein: CASRYNMNYEQYF; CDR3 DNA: TGTGCCAGCAGATACAACATGAACTACGAGCAGTACTTC
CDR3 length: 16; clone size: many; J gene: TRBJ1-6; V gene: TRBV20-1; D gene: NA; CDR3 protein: CSASTFELMEASPLHF; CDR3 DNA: TGCAGTGCTAGTACGTTCGAGTTGATGGAGGCTTCACCCCTCCACTTT
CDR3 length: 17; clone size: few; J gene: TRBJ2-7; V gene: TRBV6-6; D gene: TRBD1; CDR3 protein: CASRRGTGATRSYEQYF; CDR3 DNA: TGTGCCAGCAGGAGGGGGACAGGCGCTACACGCTCCTACGAGCAGTACTTC
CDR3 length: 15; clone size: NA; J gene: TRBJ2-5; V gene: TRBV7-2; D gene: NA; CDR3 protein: CASSLGRGGQETQYF; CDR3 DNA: TGTGCCAGCAGCTTGGGGCGAGGGGGCCAAGAGACCCAGTACTTC
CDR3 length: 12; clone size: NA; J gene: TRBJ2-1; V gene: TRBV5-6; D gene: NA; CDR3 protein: CASSLVMDEQFF; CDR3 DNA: TGTGCCAGCAGCTTGGTCATGGATGAGCAGTTCTTC
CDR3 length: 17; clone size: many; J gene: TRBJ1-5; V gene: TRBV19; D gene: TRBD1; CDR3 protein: CASRVQGRRYSNQPQHF; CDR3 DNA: TGTGCCAGTAGGGTACAGGGGCGTCGTTATAGCAATCAGCCCCAGCATTTT
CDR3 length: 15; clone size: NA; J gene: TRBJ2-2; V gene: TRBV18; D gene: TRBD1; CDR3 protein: CASSPPTGPTGELFF; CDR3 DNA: TGTGCCAGCTCACCGCCGACAGGGCCCACCGGGGAGCTGTTTTTT
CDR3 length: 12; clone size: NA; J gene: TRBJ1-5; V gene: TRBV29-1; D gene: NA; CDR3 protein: CSVEVADQPQHF; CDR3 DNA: TGCAGCGTTGAAGTGGCGGACCAGCCCCAGCATTTT
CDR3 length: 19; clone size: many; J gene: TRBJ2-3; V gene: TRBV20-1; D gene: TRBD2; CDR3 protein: CSARGGLAGRRSGTDTQYF; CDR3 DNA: TGCAGTGCTAGAGGGGGACTAGCGGGGCGCAGAAGTGGGACAGATACGCAGTATTTT
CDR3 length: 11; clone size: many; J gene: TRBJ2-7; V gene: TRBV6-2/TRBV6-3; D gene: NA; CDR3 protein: CASSFSVEQYF; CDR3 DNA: TGTGCCAGCAGTTTTTCCGTCGAGCAGTACTTC
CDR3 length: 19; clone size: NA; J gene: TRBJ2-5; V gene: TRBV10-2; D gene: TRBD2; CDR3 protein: CASSESEVEGLAGEETQYF; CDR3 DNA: TGCGCCAGCAGTGAGTCGGAAGTGGAGGGACTAGCGGGGGAAGAGACCCAGTACTTC
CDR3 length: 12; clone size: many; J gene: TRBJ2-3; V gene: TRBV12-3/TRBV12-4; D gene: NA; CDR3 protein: CASSDIADTQYF; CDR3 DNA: TGTGCCAGCAGCGATATAGCCGATACGCAGTATTTT
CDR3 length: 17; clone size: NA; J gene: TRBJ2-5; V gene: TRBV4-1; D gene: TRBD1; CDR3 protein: CASSQTGFEEYQETQYF; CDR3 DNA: TGCGCCAGCAGCCAGACAGGGTTCGAGGAATACCAAGAGACCCAGTACTTC
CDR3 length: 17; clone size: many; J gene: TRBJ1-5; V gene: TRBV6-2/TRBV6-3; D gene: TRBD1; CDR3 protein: CASSYPTFDREGQPQHF; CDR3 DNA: TGTGCCAGCAGTTACCCGACCTTCGACAGGGAAGGGCAGCCCCAGCATTTT
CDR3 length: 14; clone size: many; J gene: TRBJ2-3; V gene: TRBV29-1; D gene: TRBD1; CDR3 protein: CSVNRGSKTDTQYF; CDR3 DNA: TGCAGCGTGAACAGGGGATCAAAAACAGATACGCAGTATTTT
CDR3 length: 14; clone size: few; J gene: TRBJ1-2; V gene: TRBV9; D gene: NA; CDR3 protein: CASSVGGINYGYTF; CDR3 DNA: TGTGCCAGCAGCGTAGGGGGAATAAACTATGGCTACACCTTC
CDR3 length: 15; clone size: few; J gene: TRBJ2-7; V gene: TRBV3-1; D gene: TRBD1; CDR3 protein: CASSPGRDRENEQYF; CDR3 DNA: TGTGCCAGCAGCCCGGGACGGGACAGGGAGAATGAGCAGTACTTC
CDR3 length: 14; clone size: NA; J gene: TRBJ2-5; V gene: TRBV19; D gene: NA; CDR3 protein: CASSTTPGQETQYF; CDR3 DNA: TGTGCCAGTAGTACTACCCCGGGCCAAGAGACCCAGTACTTC
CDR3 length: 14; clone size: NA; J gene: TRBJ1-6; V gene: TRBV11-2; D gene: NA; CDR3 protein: CASSPGTTVSPLHF; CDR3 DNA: TGTGCCAGCAGCCCTGGGACAACAGTTTCACCCCTCCACTTT
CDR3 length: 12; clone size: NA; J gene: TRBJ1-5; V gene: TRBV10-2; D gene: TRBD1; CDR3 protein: CASRDRVQPQHF; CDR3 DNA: TGCGCCAGCAGGGACAGGGTTCAGCCCCAGCATTTT
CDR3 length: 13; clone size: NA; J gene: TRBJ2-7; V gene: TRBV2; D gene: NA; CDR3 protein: CAGDRDGAYEQYF; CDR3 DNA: TGTGCCGGAGACCGGGACGGGGCCTACGAGCAGTACTTC
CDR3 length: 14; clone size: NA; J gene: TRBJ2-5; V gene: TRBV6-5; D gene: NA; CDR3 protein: CASSYGGYGETQYF; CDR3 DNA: TGTGCCAGCAGTTACGGAGGGTACGGAGAGACCCAGTACTTC
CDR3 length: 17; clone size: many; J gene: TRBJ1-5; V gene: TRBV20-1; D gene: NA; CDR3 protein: CSARVSGVRRENQPQHF; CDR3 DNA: TGCAGTGCTAGAGTGAGCGGCGTTAGGCGGGAAAATCAGCCCCAGCATTTT
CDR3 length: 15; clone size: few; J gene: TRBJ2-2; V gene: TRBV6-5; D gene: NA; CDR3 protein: CASSRPGFNTGELFF; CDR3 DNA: TGTGCCAGCAGTCGACCGGGATTCAACACCGGGGAGCTGTTTTTT
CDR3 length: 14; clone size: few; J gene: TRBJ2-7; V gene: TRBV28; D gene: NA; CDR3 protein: CASSLSAGVHEQYF; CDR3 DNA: TGTGCCAGCAGTTTATCGGCAGGGGTACACGAGCAGTACTTC
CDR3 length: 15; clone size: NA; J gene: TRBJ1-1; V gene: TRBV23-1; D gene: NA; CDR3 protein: CASSRKNALNTEAFF; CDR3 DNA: TGCGCCAGCAGTCGTAAAAATGCGCTGAACACTGAAGCTTTCTTT
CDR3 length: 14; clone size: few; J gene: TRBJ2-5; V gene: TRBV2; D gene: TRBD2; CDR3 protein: CASKGLAGEETQYF; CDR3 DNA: TGTGCCAGCAAAGGACTAGCGGGGGAAGAGACCCAGTACTTC
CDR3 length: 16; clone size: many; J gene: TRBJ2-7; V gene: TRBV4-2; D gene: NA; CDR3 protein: CASSQDGNSHGSEQYF; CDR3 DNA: TGTGCCAGCAGCCAAGATGGAAACTCCCATGGATCCGAGCAGTACTTC
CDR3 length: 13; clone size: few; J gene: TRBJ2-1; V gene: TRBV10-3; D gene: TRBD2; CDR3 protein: CAISATSANEQFF; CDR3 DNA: TGTGCCATCAGTGCCACTAGCGCGAATGAGCAGTTCTTC
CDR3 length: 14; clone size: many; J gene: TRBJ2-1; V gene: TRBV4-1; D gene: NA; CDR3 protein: CASSRLGSYNEQFF; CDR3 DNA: TGCGCCAGCAGTAGGTTAGGATCCTACAATGAGCAGTTCTTC
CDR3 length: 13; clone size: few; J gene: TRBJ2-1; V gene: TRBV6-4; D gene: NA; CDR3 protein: CASSDSSVNEQFF; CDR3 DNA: TGTGCCAGCAGTGACTCGTCAGTCAATGAGCAGTTCTTC
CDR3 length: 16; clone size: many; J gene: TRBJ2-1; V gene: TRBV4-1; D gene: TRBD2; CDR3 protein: CASSHQLAGGYNEQFF; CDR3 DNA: TGCGCCAGCAGCCATCAACTAGCGGGGGGATACAATGAGCAGTTCTTC
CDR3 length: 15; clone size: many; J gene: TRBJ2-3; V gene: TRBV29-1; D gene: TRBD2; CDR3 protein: CSVEYQGTSQDTQYF; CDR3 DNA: TGCAGCGTTGAATACCAGGGGACTAGTCAAGATACGCAGTATTTT
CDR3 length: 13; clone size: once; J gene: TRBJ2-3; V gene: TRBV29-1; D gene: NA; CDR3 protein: CSVVNLYTDTQYF; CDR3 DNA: TGCAGCGTTGTAAACTTGTACACAGATACGCAGTATTTT
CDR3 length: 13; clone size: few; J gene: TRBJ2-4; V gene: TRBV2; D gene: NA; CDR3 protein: CASTVAAKNIQYF; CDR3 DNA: TGTGCCAGCACGGTCGCAGCCAAAAACATTCAGTACTTC
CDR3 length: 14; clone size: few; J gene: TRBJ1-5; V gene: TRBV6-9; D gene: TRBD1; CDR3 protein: CASRRTGKNQPQHF; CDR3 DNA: TGTGCCAGCCGAAGGACAGGGAAAAATCAGCCCCAGCATTTT
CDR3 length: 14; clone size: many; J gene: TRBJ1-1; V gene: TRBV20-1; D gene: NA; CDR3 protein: CSARGGTTNTEAFF; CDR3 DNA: TGCAGTGCTAGAGGGGGGACTACGAACACTGAAGCTTTCTTT
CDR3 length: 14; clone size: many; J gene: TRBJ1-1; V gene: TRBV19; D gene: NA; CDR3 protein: CASTVTRVNTEAFF; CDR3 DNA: TGTGCCAGTACCGTAACAAGGGTGAACACTGAAGCTTTCTTT
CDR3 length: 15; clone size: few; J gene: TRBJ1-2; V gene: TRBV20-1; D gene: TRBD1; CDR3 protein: CSASAGTGVNYGYTF; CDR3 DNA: TGCAGTGCTTCAGCCGGGACAGGAGTAAACTATGGCTACACCTTC
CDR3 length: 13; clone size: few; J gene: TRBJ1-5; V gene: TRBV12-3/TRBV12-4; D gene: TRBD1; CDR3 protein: CASSRQGNQPQHF; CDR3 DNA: TGTGCCAGCAGCAGACAGGGTAATCAGCCCCAGCATTTT
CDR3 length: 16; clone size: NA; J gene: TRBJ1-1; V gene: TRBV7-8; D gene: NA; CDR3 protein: CASSSSAWGLNTEAFF; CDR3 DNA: TGTGCCAGCAGCTCTAGCGCATGGGGACTGAACACTGAAGCTTTCTTT
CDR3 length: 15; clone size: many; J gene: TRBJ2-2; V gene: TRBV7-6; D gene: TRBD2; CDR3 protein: CASSLLSSGTGELFF; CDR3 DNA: TGTGCCAGCAGCTTACTGTCTAGCGGAACCGGGGAGCTGTTTTTT
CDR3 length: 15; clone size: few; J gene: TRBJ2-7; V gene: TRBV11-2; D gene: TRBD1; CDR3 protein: CASSTLRDRLYEQYF; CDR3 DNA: TGTGCCAGCAGCACGCTCCGGGACAGACTCTACGAGCAGTACTTC